One sample yielded the 30 T cell receptor beta chains listed below, sequenced in a study of tumor-infiltrating lymphocytes in primary liver carcinoma. Making TCR beta cDNA involved approximately 0.5 ug total RNA and a constant-region primer. Three-round nested multiplex PCR performed with slightly modified ARM-PCR produced the TCR beta libraries. PCR rounds one and two used TRBV1-TRBV30 forward primers with a C-beta reverse primer for around 9 cycles each. TCRdb passed the multiplex PCR reads through MiXCR, listing each CDR3 protein once. The sample lists about 50,000 distinct CDR3 sequences, about 78% occurring once. Without any cell sorting, roughly 17-31 mg of bulk tissue yielded co-extracted RNA and DNA. Material for sequencing was liver tumor tissue from sampling region 5. Specified subset: tumor region T5, tumor centre. The receptors here all came from a man between 35 and 55 years old with primary liver carcinoma and hepatitis B virus infection.

In its sample, this clonotype was seen once. No conserved phenylalanine or tryptophan ends this CDR3, so it is likely a read error. The V gene is TRBV5-1, the J gene TRBJ2-7; D gene ambiguous. Germline CDR1 is SGHRS and CDR2 is YFSETQ. V was pared by 6 bases and J by 5 bases, with 12 bases between. This CDR3 comprises 12 residues. CDR3 sequence reads: CASKRTDDEQYL. The CDR3 DNA reads as TGCGCCAGCAAACGTACCGACGACGAGCAGTACCTC.

CDR3 residues: CASSSPGQGTYNGQFF. For the CDR3, the DNA is TGTGCCAGCAGCTCCCCGGGACAGGGTACCTACAATGGGCAATTCTTC. The genes are TRBV6-2 or TRBV6-3 and TRBJ2-1; TRBD1 matches at 9 bases. The CDR3 is 16 amino acids. Germline CDR1 and CDR2: MNHEY and SVGEGT. The junction had 22 bases not matched to a gene; V was cut back by 6 bases and J by 16 bases.

As for this clonotype: A read error may explain this, as a much larger clone is one base away. V is TRBV20-1 and J is TRBJ2-5, with 8 positions matching TRBD2. The germline V gene has CDR1 DFQATT and CDR2 SNEGSKA (reference sequence). The CDR3 spans 15 residues. CDR3 DNA: TGCAGTGCTACCGTCGATAGCGGGACCCAAGAGACCAAGTACTTC. It is translated as CSATVDSGTQETKYF.

As to this clonotype: Germline is not matched at one junction end, which may reflect a read error. V and J are TRBV14 and TRBJ2-1; 8 bases match TRBD2. Germline V CDR1 and CDR2: SGHDN, FVKESK. CDR3 length equals 16 residues. This chain's CDR3 is CASSAVAGWVNNEHFF. The CDR3 coding sequence is TGTGCCAGCAGTGCCGTAGCGGGGTGGGTAAATAATGAGCATTTCTTC.

V is TRBV6-2 or TRBV6-3 and J is TRBJ2-7; D remains ambiguous. Germline V gene lookup returns CDR1 MNHEY and CDR2 SVGEGT. V was trimmed by 7 bases and J by 6 bases, leaving 10 bases between them. This CDR3 contains 11 residues. The CDR3 here is CASNSGFEQYF. The CDR3 DNA reads TGTGCCAGCAATTCCGGATTCGAGCAGTACTTC.

V usage is TRBV5-5 and J usage is TRBJ2-7; D unclear. Trimming took 5 bases from V and 3 from J, leaving 21 bases between them. Germline assignment: CDR1 SGHKS and CDR2 YYEKEE (reference sequence). The CDR3 has 16 residues. The CDR3 DNA is TGTGCCAGCAGATCCCGTGACTCCCTGGATTACTACGAGCAGTACTTC. It codes for CASRSRDSLDYYEQYF.

To note about this clonotype: Since no conserved phenylalanine or tryptophan closes the CDR3, a read error is the likely cause. The chain combines TRBV29-1 with TRBJ1-1; the D gene is possibly TRBD1 (5 bases). This CDR3 is 15 amino acids long. Germline CDR1 is SQVTM and CDR2 is ANQGSEA. CDR3 bases: TGCAGTGCCGGTGCAGGATGGGGGATGAACACTGAAGCTTTCTAT. Translated: CSAGAGWGMNTEAFY.

With regard to this clonotype: Possible read error: a much larger clone is one base away. This chain connects TRBV24-1 to TRBJ2-2; tentatively, D is TRBD2 (5 bases). The CDR3 runs 15 residues. V lost 0 bases, J lost 5 bases, and 9 bases lay in between. From germline, CDR1 is KGHDR and CDR2 SFDVKD. CDR3 loop: CATSDLYSVTGELFF. DNA for the CDR3: TGTGCCACCAGTGATTTGTATAGCGTTACCGGGGAGCTGTTTTTT.

Note on this clonotype: Here the CDR3 omits its conserved ending phenylalanine or tryptophan, so a read error is the likely source. V usage is TRBV14 and J usage is TRBJ2-7, with TRBD2 identical over 12 bases. Germline V gene lookup returns CDR1 SGHDN and CDR2 FVKESK. The CDR3 consists of 15 residues. The CDR3 DNA follows: TGTGCCAGCATCCGTCGGACTAGCGGGGCCTACGGGCAGTACCTC. Protein product: CASIRRTSGAYGQYL.

The rearrangement uses TRBV6-1 and TRBJ1-5; D is uncertain. This CDR3 has 13 residues. The V gene's germline CDR1 is MNHNS and CDR2 SASEGT. V shed 5 bases and J shed 2 bases, with 7 bases lying between them. The CDR3 loop is CASSWTGNQPQHF. The CDR3 nucleotides read TGTGCCAGCAGTTGGACGGGCAATCAGCCCCAGCATTTT.

The rearrangement uses TRBV7-8 and TRBJ2-7; D possibly corresponds to TRBD2 (7 bases). The CDR3 is made up of 15 amino acids. Trimming left V 6 bases short and J 3 bases short, with 18 bases between. Germline V gene lookup returns CDR1 SGHVS and CDR2 FQNEAQ. CDR3 DNA: TGTGCCAGCAGGAGACTTGAGGGAGGGGGCTACGAGCAGTACTTC. It encodes CASRRLEGGGYEQYF.

This chain connects TRBV10-2 to TRBJ1-4; D is unresolved. Germline V CDR1 and CDR2: WSHSY, SAAADI. CDR3 length: 12 amino acids. The CDR3 sequence: CVRTRVGEKLFF. For the CDR3, the DNA is TGCGTCAGAACGAGGGTGGGTGAAAAACTGTTTTTT.

This clonotype is labeled as medium-sized. The chain recombines TRBV12-3 or TRBV12-4 with TRBJ1-1; D not resolved. V dropped 3 bases and J dropped 11 bases, with 13 bases sitting between them. CDR3 length: 12 amino acids. The CDR3 nucleotides are TGTGCCAGCAGTTTTCATACAAGCTGGGCTTTCTTT. Translating gives CASSFHTSWAFF.

As concerns this clonotype: One junction end does not reproduce the germline sequence, and a read error may be involved. The chain links TRBV29-1 to TRBJ2-6, with D perhaps matching TRBD1 (6 bases). The germline gives CDR1 SQVTM, CDR2 ANQGSEA. There are 13 residues in the CDR3. The CDR3 DNA reads TGCAGCGTCGCAGGGGCCGGGGCCAACATCCTGACTTTC. This encodes CSVAGAGANILTF.

Regarding this clonotype: Germline is not matched at one junction end, which may reflect a read error. The chain carries TRBV11-1 and TRBJ2-2, with D possibly TRBD1 on 5 matching bases. The germline V gene encodes CDR1 SGHAT and CDR2 FQDESV (reference sequence). The CDR3 is made up of 15 amino acids. The CDR3 sequence: CTSNYTGPFPGELFF. The DNA for the CDR3 is TGTACCAGCAACTATACAGGACCTTTCCCCGGGGAGCTGTTTTTT.

About this clonotype itself: Germline is not matched at one junction end, which may reflect a read error. This chain uses TRBV12-3 or TRBV12-4 with TRBJ2-1, with D possibly being TRBD1 (6 bases). This CDR3 has 13 residues. The chain's CDR3 is CISSLGQNNEQFF. CDR3 DNA: TGTATCAGCAGTCTCGGACAGAACAACGAGCAGTTCTTC.

A remark on this clonotype: Mismatch with germline at one junction end may stem from a read error. The rearrangement uses TRBV7-8 and TRBJ2-6; perhaps TRBD1 as D (5 bases). From germline, CDR1 is SGHVS and CDR2 FQNEAQ. This CDR3 region has 17 residues. CDR3 region: CASSSTVTRSGANVMPF. DNA for the CDR3: TGTGCCAGCAGCTCTACGGTAACGCGCTCTGGGGCCAACGTCATGCCTTTC.

This clonotype appeared a few times. The junction and the germline gene differ at one end; a read error may be behind it. The V gene is TRBV9, the J gene TRBJ2-7; TRBD1 matches at 7 bases. Germline loops: CDR1 SGDLS, CDR2 YYNGEE. The CDR3 has 15 amino acids. The CDR3 DNA reads TGTACCAGCAGCGTAGGGGGCAGGTCGACGTACGAGCAGTACTTC. It is translated as CTSSVGGRSTYEQYF.

The rearrangement joins TRBV5-1 to TRBJ2-3, with D possibly matching TRBD1 (5 bases). The end of the DNA fits TRBJ1-5 better, so the J call may be wrong. The CDR3 runs to 14 residues. The V gene's germline CDR1 is SGHRS and CDR2 YFSETQ. CDR3 region: CASGLMGPEDTQHF. CDR3 nucleotides: TGCGCCAGCGGCCTGATGGGACCCGAAGATACGCAGCATTTT.

The chain joins TRBV11-2 to TRBJ2-7, with 11 bases that match TRBD2. V gave up 7 bases and J gave up 2 bases; unmatched junction bases: 10. Per the germline V gene, CDR1 is SGHAT and CDR2 is FQNNGV. This CDR3 spans 16 amino acids. In DNA, the CDR3 is TGTGCCAGCAACCTCGGGACTAGCGGACTAGCCTACGAGCAGTACTTC. The encoded protein is CASNLGTSGLAYEQYF. Supplemented by reference TRBV11-2 and TRBJ2-7, the full variable domain reads EAGVAQSPRYKIIEKRQSVAFWCNPISGHATLYWYQQILGQGPKLLIQFQNNGVVDDSQLPKDRFSAERLKGVDSTLKIQPAKLEDSAVYLCASNLGTSGLAYEQYFGPGTRLTVT.

Of note for this clonotype: An end of the junction differs from the germline gene, which may be a read error. The chain couples TRBV14 to TRBJ2-1; D remains unclear. This CDR3 has 12 amino acids. Germline-derived CDR1 and CDR2 are SGHDN and FVKESK. Here the CDR3 reads CVSSLTVSRPFF. As DNA, the CDR3 is TGTGTCAGCAGCCTTACAGTTTCCCGGCCATTCTTC.

Concerning this clonotype: The germline gene is not matched at one end of the junction; a read error may be the cause. The chain joins TRBV29-1 to TRBJ2-2, with 7 positions matching TRBD2. The CDR3 is 15 amino acids. Germline CDR1 SQVTM, CDR2 ANQGSEA. CDR3 residues: CTVVTAGAYTGELFF. CDR3 DNA: TGCACCGTTGTCACGGCGGGAGCGTACACCGGGGAGTTGTTTTTT.

As to this clonotype: The germline gene is not matched at one end of the junction; a read error may be the cause. The chain uses TRBV12-3 or TRBV12-4 and TRBJ1-1; D remains ambiguous. This CDR3 region has 12 residues. CDR3 sequence: CASNPLWTETFF. The CDR3 DNA is TGTGCCAGCAATCCCCTCTGGACTGAAACTTTCTTT.

This clonotype was observed once. A junction boundary mismatches the germline segment, possibly from a read error. The genes are TRBV29-1 and TRBJ2-1; 15 nucleotides agree with TRBD2. The CDR3 is made up of 15 amino acids. The V gene's germline CDR1 is SQVTM and CDR2 ANQGSEA. CDR3 in amino acids: CIVGLAGGFYNEQSF. The CDR3 nucleotides are TGCATTGTTGGACTAGCGGGAGGGTTCTACAATGAGCAGTCCTTC.

Worth noting for this clonotype: One end of the junction fails to match germline, which may point to a read error. The V and J genes are TRBV5-1 and TRBJ2-1; 10 nucleotides line up with TRBD2. The CDR3 has 16 residues. The germline V gene encodes CDR1 SGHRS and CDR2 YFSETQ. Written as DNA, the CDR3 is TGCGCCAGCAGCTTGACTTTAGCGGGAGGCGACAACGAGCAGTTCTTC. The encoded protein is CASSLTLAGGDNEQFF.

Concerning this clonotype: This is likely a read error, given that the CDR3 carries no conserved phenylalanine or tryptophan at its end. The chain employs TRBV12-3 or TRBV12-4 and TRBJ2-1; D is unresolved. The CDR3 spans 16 residues. CDR3 sequence: CATSGPRRTPPDEQFS. The DNA for the CDR3 is TGTGCCACCAGTGGGCCCCGGCGGACCCCTCCGGATGAGCAGTTCTCC.

Notes on this clonotype: Relative to the germline gene, one junction end is altered; a read error may explain this. This chain connects TRBV5-6 to TRBJ2-5; D might be TRBD2 (6 bases). Germline loops: CDR1 SGHDT, CDR2 YYEEEE. The CDR3 is made up of 13 amino acids. CDR3 region: CASKWRDQEIQYF. In DNA, the CDR3 is TGTGCCAGCAAATGGCGGGATCAAGAGATCCAGTACTTC. The variable domain in full, with the rest retrieved from reference TRBV5-6 and TRBJ2-5, is DAGVTQSPTHLIKTRGQQVTLRCSPKSGHDTVSWYQQALGQGPQFIFQYYEEEERQRGNFPDRFSGHQFPNYSSELNVNALLLGDSALYLCASKWRDQEIQYFGPGTRLLVL.

Comments on this clonotype: A junction boundary mismatches the germline segment, possibly from a read error. This rearrangement joins TRBV5-1 to TRBJ1-1; D gene ambiguous. Germline V gene data show CDR1 as SGHRS and CDR2 as YFSETQ. The CDR3 extends over 14 amino acids. The CDR3 coding sequence is TGCGCCAGCAGCTTGGACGGCATGAACGCTGAAGCTTCCTTT. Translation: CASSLDGMNAEASF.

Comment on this clonotype: One end of the junction does not line up with germline, which may come from a read error. This CDR3 reads CASSLDSSGSTYTQYF. The CDR3 nucleotides read TGTGCCAGTAGTTTAGATTCCAGCGGGAGCACATATACGCAGTATTTT. The J gene is TRBJ2-3, the V gene TRBV12-3 or TRBV12-4, with 8 bases that match TRBD2. The CDR3 extends over 16 amino acids.

Remarks on this clonotype: A read error is likely, as this CDR3 ends without the conserved phenylalanine or tryptophan. The J gene is TRBJ2-7, the V gene TRBV5-8; 7 bases match TRBD2. The CDR3 totals 16 residues. V lost 4 bases, J lost 1 base, and 11 bases stayed unmatched. CDR1 is SGHTS and CDR2 is YDEGEE in the germline V gene. CDR3 protein: CASSQGALALSYEQYS. The CDR3, as DNA: TGTGCCAGCAGCCAAGGGGCACTAGCGCTATCCTACGAGCAGTACTCC.